This T cell receptor beta chain is from a study of blood T cells in healthy people across ages. Primers used in a second PCR of roughly 6 to 11 cycles were a sample-barcoded 5' primer and a J-beta primer mix. Each CDR3 protein gets one entry after TCRdb re-called the 5' RACE reads with MiXCR. The table lists 1 million or so distinct CDR3 sequences, more than 35% of them singletons. This clonotype was picked up a small number of times. No antigen is known for it. Each donor supplied around 10 milliliters of peripheral blood. Overall study results and limits: Measured against age, TCR beta diversity per million T cells decreased in a roughly linear manner. The study could not conclusively compare naive and antigen-experienced cells, given its unsorted PBMCs.

This CDR3 is built from 15 residues. Trimming took off 7 bases at V and 1 base at J, with 20 bases between the two ends. From germline, CDR1 is SQVTM and CDR2 ANQGSEA. The sequenced sample consisted of blood. The TCR originated in a woman aged 55 to 70 in good health. The gene calls are TRBV29-1 and TRBJ2-7; D is unresolved. This CDR3 is CSAGYSASPSYEQYF. CDR3 in DNA: TGCAGCGCCGGCTACAGCGCCTCCCCTTCCTACGAGCAGTACTTC.